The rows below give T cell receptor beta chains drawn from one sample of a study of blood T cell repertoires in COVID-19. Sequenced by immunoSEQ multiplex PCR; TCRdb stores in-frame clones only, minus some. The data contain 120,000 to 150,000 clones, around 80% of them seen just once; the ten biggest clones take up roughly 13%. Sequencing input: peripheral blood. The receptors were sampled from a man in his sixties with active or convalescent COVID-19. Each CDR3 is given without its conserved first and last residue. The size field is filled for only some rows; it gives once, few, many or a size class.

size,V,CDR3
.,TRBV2,ASSEGGQGNQPQH
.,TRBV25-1,ASSEYNGETDTQY
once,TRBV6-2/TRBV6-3,ASTPASGRGGELF
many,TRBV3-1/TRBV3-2,ASSLGLSGRKGTDTQY
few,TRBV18,ASSDGFGGADTQY
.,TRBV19,ASSRGLAGAGQY
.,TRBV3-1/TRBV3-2,ASSQDWGGGGTEAF
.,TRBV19,ASSIAYTGYGELF
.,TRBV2,ASKKAGSSYNEQF
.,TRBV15,ATSREGGPRAQY
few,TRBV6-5,ASLAVNVDEQF
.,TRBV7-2,ASSTTGLSTGELF
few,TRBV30,AWSLGQSYEQY
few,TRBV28,ASSPGLIYEQY
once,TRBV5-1,ASSLGQVTNEKLF
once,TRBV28,ASSFSDRGTQY
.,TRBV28,ATGGGYEQY
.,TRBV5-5,ASSSRGTYTGELF
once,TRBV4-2,ASSRGAGVSTDTQY
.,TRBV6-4,ASSEGRNTEAF
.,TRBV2,ASSRQGFSYNEQF
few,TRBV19,ASSPKTGLHTEAF
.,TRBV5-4,ASSLAGGRRDSPLH
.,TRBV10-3,AISTSGSYNEQF
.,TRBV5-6,ASSLELATEAF
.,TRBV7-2,ASSWSGTANTEAF
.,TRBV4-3,ASSQDAAREVGDTQY
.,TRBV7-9,ASSFGQGADGYT